This T cell receptor (beta chain) is from a study of post-analysis software for immune sequencing data. As for the study in general: Some patients lacked subtype; others had relapsing-remitting, secondary progressive or progressive-relapsing disease.

Incorporated into the TCR beta cDNA libraries were unique molecular identifiers, which served to reduce PCR and sequencing biases. cDNA molecules numbering around 500,000 came from roughly 1 to 10 million T cells. From the PCR reads, TCRdb called clonotypes with MiXCR, one entry per CDR3 protein. The sample consists of some 260,000 distinct CDR3 sequences, about 38% of them appearing once. Study-wide findings and caveats: In patients, TRBV5-6, TRBV5-1 and TRBV20-1 belonged to five or six TRBV segments found more frequently than in controls. Controls had significantly higher normalized Chao1 diversity than multiple sclerosis patients.

In germline, CDR1 is DFQATT, CDR2 SNEGSKA (reference sequence). The CDR3 spans 15 residues. In this sample, this clonotype turned up a few times. No antigen is known for it. Material: blood. The rearrangement uses TRBV20-1 and TRBJ2-7; 7 positions agree with TRBD2. The closer fit of TRBJ2-5 to the DNA end suggests the J call may be wrong. This TCR came from a girl under 18 with multiple sclerosis. The CDR3 DNA follows: TGCAGTGCCGACCTCCGGGACTACCAGGTAGAGACCCAGTACTTC. This sequence encodes CSADLRDYQVETQYF.